The entry below gives a single T cell receptor (beta chain) sequence along with its context. The sample is drawn from a study of identical twins. Each CDR3 protein gets one entry after TCRdb re-called the 5' RACE reads with MiXCR. This sample yields approximately 620,000 distinct CDR3 sequences, of which less than 10% are seen a single time; 0.8% to 1% belongs to the top ten. The same sample was also used in a study of yellow fever vaccine responses in identical twins.

Material for sequencing was PBMCs. This receptor was obtained from a young woman in good health.

The chain's CDR3 is CASSHPDTYEQYF. CDR3 bases: TGTGCCAGCAGCCACCCGGACACCTACGAGCAGTACTTC. The chain couples TRBV6-2 or TRBV6-3 to TRBJ2-7, with D perhaps TRBD1 (5 bases). Germline values: CDR1 MNHEY, CDR2 SVGEGT. V was cut by 6 bases and J by 2 bases, with 11 bases left in between. The CDR3 is 13 residues long.